The 9 T cell receptor beta chains below come from one sample, sequenced in a study of tumor-infiltrating lymphocytes in primary liver carcinoma. Unsorted bulk tissue of about 20-32 mg yielded co-extracted RNA and DNA. The template, roughly 0.45 ug total RNA, yielded TCR beta cDNA made with a constant-region primer. Three rounds of nested multiplex PCR with slightly modified ARM-PCR produced TCR beta libraries. Use of TRBV1-TRBV30 forward primers with a C-beta reverse primer characterized the first two PCR rounds, which lasted around 11 cycles each. TCRdb re-called the multiplex PCR reads with MiXCR, one entry per CDR3 protein. This sample has 90,000 to 100,000 distinct CDR3 sequences, with more than 65% found just once. The sample was liver tumor tissue from sampling region 5. Subset indicated: tumor region T5, tumor centre. These receptor sequences come from a woman in her sixties or seventies with primary liver carcinoma and hepatitis B virus infection.

Notes on this clonotype: One junction end disagrees with the germline gene, perhaps due to a read error. This rearrangement joins TRBV4-2 to TRBJ2-7, with TRBD2 matching 7 bases. Germline lookup yields CDR1 LGHNA and CDR2 YNFKEQ. This CDR3 is 16 amino acids long. The CDR3 region is CASGQDLTGGPYEEYF. CDR3 DNA: TGTGCCAGCGGCCAAGATCTAACGGGAGGCCCCTACGAGGAGTACTTT.

V and J are TRBV11-2 and TRBJ2-2; D possibly corresponds to TRBD1 (6 bases). V was trimmed by 6 bases and J by 3 bases, leaving 14 bases between them. CDR3 length: 15 residues. Per germline, CDR1 SGHAT and CDR2 FQNNGV. The CDR3 region is CASSLTGQDTGELFF. The CDR3 nucleotides are TGTGCCAGCAGTTTAACGGGACAAGACACCGGGGAGCTGTTTTTT.

Concerning this clonotype: A read error may produce the germline difference seen at one junction end. The gene calls are TRBV2 and TRBJ2-7; D is tentatively TRBD1 or TRBD2 (5 bases each). The germline V gene encodes CDR1 SNHLY and CDR2 FYNNEI. The CDR3 loop spans 12 amino acids. CDR3 region: CASGNGAYEQYF. For the CDR3, the DNA is TGTGCCAGCGGTAACGGGGCCTACGAGCAATACTTC.

Comment on this clonotype: A read error may be the cause here, since a much bigger clone is one base away. V is TRBV21-1 and J is TRBJ2-7. TRBV21-1 is a listed pseudogene. The CDR3 totals 16 residues. The CDR3 coding sequence is TGTGCCAGCAGCATTCGGCCTTTTGAGGGCTCCTACGAGCAGTACTTC. Translated, it gives CASSIRPFEGSYEQYF.

On this clonotype itself: A junction boundary mismatches the germline segment, possibly from a read error. The chain uses TRBV20-1 and TRBJ1-2; D may be TRBD1 (5 bases). This CDR3 has 10 amino acids. Germline V gene sequence: CDR1 DFQATT, CDR2 SNEGSKA (reference sequence). Here the CDR3 reads CSTGAYCYTF. The DNA of the CDR3 is TGCAGTACTGGGGCCTATTGCTACACCTTC.

The chain couples TRBV6-5 to TRBJ2-5; TRBD2 is a possible D gene (5 bases). Germline V gene lookup returns CDR1 MNHEY and CDR2 SVGAGI. The CDR3 extends over 14 amino acids. V shed 9 bases and J shed 2 bases, with 16 bases lying between them. CDR3 bases: TGTGCCAGTGGGGATACTAGACGTCAAGAGACCCAGTACTTC. It specifies CASGDTRRQETQYF.

About this clonotype itself: This is likely a read error, given that the CDR3 carries no conserved phenylalanine or tryptophan at its end. V and J are TRBV6-2 or TRBV6-3 and TRBJ2-7; 11 nucleotides align to TRBD2. The CDR3 covers 19 residues. Germline CDR1 MNHEY, CDR2 SVGEGT. This CDR3 reads CAGSYSLAGVLAGSVEQYS. The CDR3 nucleotides are TGTGCCGGCAGTTATTCACTAGCGGGAGTTTTGGCTGGCTCTGTCGAGCAGTACTCC.

Of note for this clonotype: Relative to the germline gene, one junction end is altered; a read error may explain this. The chain links TRBV12-3 or TRBV12-4 to TRBJ2-6, with 8 bases identical to TRBD1. This CDR3 has 15 residues. The CDR3 sequence: CASSKTGAGANVPTF. The CDR3, as DNA: TGTGCCAGCAGCAAGACAGGGGCCGGGGCCAATGTCCCGACTTTC.

This clonotype is labeled medium-sized (0.01 to 0.1%). V gene TRBV11-2 combines with J gene TRBJ2-1; D call uncertain. Germline CDR1 reads SGHAT; CDR2 reads FQNNGV. The germline V and J ends were trimmed by 2 bases and 7 bases, with 3 bases remaining between them. The CDR3 covers 11 residues. The CDR3 DNA reads as TGTGCCAGCAGCTTACAGAATGAGCAGTTCTTC. This translates into CASSLQNEQFF.